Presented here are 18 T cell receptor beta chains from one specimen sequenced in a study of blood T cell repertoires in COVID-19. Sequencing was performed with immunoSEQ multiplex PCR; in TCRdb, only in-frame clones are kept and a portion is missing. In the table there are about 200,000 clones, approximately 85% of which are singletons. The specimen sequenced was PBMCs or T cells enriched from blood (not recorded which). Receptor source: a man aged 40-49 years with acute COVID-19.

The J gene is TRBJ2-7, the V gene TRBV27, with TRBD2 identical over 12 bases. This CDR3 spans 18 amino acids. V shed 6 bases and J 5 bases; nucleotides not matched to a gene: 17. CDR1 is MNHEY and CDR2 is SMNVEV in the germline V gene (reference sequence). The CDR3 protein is CASRLTSGRRGPDNEQYF. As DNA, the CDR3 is TGTGCCAGCAGGCTGACTAGCGGGAGAAGGGGACCTGACAACGAGCAGTACTTC.

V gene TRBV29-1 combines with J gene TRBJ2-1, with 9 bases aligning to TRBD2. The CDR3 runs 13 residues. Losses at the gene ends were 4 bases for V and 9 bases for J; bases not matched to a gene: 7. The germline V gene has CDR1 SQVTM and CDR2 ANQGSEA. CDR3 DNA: TGCAGCGTTGGGGTAGCGGGAGCGTCTGAGCAGTTCTTC. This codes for CSVGVAGASEQFF.

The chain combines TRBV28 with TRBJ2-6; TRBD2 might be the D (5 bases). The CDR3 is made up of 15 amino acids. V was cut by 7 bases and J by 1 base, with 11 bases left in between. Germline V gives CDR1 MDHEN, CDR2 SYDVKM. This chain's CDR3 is CASKRGRSGANVLTF. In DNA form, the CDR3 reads TGTGCCAGCAAGCGAGGGCGATCTGGGGCCAACGTCCTGACTTTC.

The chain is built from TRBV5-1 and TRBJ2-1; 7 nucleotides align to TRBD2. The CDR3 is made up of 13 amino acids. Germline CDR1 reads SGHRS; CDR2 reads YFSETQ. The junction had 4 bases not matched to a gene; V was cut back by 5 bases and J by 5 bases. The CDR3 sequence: CASSSGLDNEQFF. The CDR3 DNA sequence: TGCGCCAGCAGTTCCGGACTAGACAATGAGCAGTTCTTC.

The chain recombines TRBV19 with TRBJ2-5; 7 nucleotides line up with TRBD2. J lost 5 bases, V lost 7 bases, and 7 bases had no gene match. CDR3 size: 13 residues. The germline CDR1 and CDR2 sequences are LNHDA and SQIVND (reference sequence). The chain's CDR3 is CASMGGYRETQYF. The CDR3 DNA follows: TGTGCCAGTATGGGGGGGTACAGGGAGACCCAGTACTTC.

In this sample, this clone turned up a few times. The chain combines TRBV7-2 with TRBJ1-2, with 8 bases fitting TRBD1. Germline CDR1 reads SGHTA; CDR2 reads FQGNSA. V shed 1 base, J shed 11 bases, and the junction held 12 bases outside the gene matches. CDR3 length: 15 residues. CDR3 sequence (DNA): TGTGCCAGCAGCTTAGACCGCCCAGGGGGCCCCGGGTACACCTTC. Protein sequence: CASSLDRPGGPGYTF.

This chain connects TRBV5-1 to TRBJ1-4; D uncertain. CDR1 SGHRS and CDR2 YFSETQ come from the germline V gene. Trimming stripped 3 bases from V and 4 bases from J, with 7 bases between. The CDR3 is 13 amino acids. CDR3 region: CASSWAGNEKLFF. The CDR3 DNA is TGCGCCAGCAGCTGGGCGGGTAATGAAAAACTGTTTTTT.

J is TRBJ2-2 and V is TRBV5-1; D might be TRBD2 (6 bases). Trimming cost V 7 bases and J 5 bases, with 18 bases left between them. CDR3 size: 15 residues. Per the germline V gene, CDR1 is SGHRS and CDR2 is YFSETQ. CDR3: CASSLDPSVTGELFF. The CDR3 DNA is TGCGCCAGCTCCCTGGATCCTAGCGTAACCGGGGAGCTGTTTTTT.

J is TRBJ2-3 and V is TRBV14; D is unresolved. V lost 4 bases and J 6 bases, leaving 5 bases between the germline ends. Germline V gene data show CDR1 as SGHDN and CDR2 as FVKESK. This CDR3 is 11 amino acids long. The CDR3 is CASSPSDTQYF. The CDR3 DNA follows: TGTGCCAGCAGCCCATCCGATACGCAGTATTTT.

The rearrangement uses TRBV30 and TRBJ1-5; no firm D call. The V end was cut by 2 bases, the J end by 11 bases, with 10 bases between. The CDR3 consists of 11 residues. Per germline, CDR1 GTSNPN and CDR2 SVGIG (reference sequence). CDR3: CAWSLSTAQHF. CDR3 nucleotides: TGTGCCTGGAGTCTTTCCACGGCCCAGCATTTT.

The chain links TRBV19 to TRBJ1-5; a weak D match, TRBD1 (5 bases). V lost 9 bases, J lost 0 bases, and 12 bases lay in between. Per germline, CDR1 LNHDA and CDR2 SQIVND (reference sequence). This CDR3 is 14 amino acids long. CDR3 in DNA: TGTGCCAGCCAGAACAGGAATAGCAATCAGCCCCAGCATTTT. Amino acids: CASQNRNSNQPQHF.

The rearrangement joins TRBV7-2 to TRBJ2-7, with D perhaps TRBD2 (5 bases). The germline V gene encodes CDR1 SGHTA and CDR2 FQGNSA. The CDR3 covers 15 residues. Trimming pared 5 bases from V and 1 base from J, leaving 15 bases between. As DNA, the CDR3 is TGTGCCAGCAGCCTAAAAAAGGGCGGGTCCTACGAGCAGTACTTC. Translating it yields CASSLKKGGSYEQYF.

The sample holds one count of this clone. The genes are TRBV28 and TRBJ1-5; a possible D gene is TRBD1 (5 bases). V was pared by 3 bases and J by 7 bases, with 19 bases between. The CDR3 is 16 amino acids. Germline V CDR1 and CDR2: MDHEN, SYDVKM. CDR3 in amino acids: CASSFPGGGGGQPQHF. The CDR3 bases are TGTGCCAGCAGTTTCCCCGGGGGTGGCGGGGGGCAGCCCCAGCATTTT. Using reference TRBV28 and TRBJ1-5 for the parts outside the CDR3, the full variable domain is DVKVTQSSRYLVKRTGEKVFLECVQDMDHENMFWYRQDPGLGLRLIYFSYDVKMKEKGDIPEGYSVSREKKERFSLILESASTNQTSMYLCASSFPGGGGGQPQHFGDGTRLSIL.

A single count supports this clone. CDR3 in amino acids: CASNLGGSGANVLTF. CDR3 nucleotide sequence: TGTGCCAGCAACCTGGGGGGATCCGGGGCCAACGTCCTGACTTTC. This chain joins TRBV5-6 and TRBJ2-6; D might be TRBD2 (6 bases). This CDR3 contains 15 residues. Germline V gene sequence: CDR1 SGHDT, CDR2 YYEEEE. Between the trimmed V and J ends, which lost 6 bases and 4 bases, there was a span of 14 bases.

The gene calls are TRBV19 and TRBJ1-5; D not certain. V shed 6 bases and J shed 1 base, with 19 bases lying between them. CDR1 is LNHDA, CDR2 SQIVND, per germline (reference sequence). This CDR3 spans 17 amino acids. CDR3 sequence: CASRVAGSVASNQPQHF. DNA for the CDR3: TGTGCCAGTAGGGTTGCGGGGAGCGTCGCCAGCAATCAGCCCCAGCATTTT. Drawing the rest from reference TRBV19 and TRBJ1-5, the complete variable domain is DGGITQSPKYLFRKEGQNVTLSCEQNLNHDAMYWYRQDPGQGLRLIYYSQIVNDFQKGDIAEGYSVSREKKESFPLTVTSAQKNPTAFYLCASRVAGSVASNQPQHFGDGTRLSIL.

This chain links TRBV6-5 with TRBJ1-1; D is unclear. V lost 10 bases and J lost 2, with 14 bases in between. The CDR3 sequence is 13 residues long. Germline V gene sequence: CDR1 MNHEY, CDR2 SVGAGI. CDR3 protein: CAISRGLNTEAFF. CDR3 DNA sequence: TGTGCCATCTCCAGAGGTCTCAACACTGAAGCTTTCTTT.

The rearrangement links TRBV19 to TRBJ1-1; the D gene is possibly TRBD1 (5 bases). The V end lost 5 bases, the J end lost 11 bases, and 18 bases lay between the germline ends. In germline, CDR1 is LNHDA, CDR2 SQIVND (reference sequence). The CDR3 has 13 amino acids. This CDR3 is CASSGQGGRVAFF. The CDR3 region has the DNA TGTGCCAGTAGTGGGCAGGGAGGTCGGGTGGCTTTCTTT.

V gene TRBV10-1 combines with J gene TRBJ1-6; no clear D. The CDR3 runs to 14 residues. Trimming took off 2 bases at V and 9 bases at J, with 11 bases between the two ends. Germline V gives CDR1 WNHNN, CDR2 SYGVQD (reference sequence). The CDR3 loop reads CASSETPGGSPLHF. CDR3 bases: TGCGCCAGCAGTGAGACCCCAGGTGGTTCACCCCTCCACTTT.